This T cell receptor beta chain derives from a study of T cell repertoires in cytomegalovirus infection. Across the whole study: Both CMV infection and a matching HLA type were indicated by public TCR beta signatures.

On this clonotype: Its antigen is currently unknown.

The V gene lost 5 bases and the J gene lost 4 bases, with 14 bases spanning the gap. CDR1 and CDR2 (germline): MDHEN, SYDVKM. The CDR3 has 14 amino acids. One entry per CDR3 protein, called by TCRdb with MiXCR from the reads. The data contain 600,000 to 800,000 distinct CDR3 sequences, 20% to 25% of them singletons. Study results and limitations: HLA-C-restricted, CMV-specific TCR beta clonotypes were dominant ex vivo.

The sequence was obtained from a human donor in good health (CMV status not recorded). Some clones in this sample may be carry-over from other donors' samples. The rearrangement uses TRBV28 and TRBJ1-2, with D unclear. The sequencing input was CD8+ T cells from PBMCs. The CDR3 nucleotides read TGTGCCAGCAGTGAAGATCTGGGGAGCTATGGCTACACCTTC. Encoded protein: CASSEDLGSYGYTF.